Included here is one T cell receptor (beta chain) sequence, with context. Antigen: not known. The sample comes from a study of T cells after yellow fever vaccination. Study-wide results and limits: Boosting was followed by the reappearance of most primary-vaccination clones (just under 98% CD4, about 88% CD8). Repertoires sorted by FACS could include abundant clonotypes that are contaminants from the bulk population.

TCRdb independently ran MiXCR on the 5' RACE reads; one entry per CDR3 protein. Here the sample spans around 330,000 distinct CDR3 sequences, approximately 3.9% being singletons. Germline assignment: CDR1 DFQATT and CDR2 SNEGSKA (reference sequence). The CDR3 totals 13 residues. The ends were cut back, 1 base at V and 6 bases at J, with 7 bases in the middle. The sample here was PBMCs, taken on the day of the yellow fever booster vaccination. The receptor comes from a young man who received the YFV17D yellow fever vaccine. The V and J genes are TRBV20-1 and TRBJ1-6; weak D call: TRBD1 (5 bases). The CDR3 reads CSARGQPNSPLHF. As DNA, the CDR3 is TGCAGTGCTAGAGGACAGCCTAATTCACCCCTCCACTTT.